Presented here are 13 T cell receptor beta chains from one specimen sequenced in a study of blood T cell repertoires in COVID-19. Repertoires were generated with immunoSEQ multiplex PCR, while TCRdb's copy carries only in-frame clones and drops some. The sample has a few hundred thousand clones; around 86% are singletons. Sequencing was performed on peripheral blood. Receptors were obtained from a woman between 40 and 50 years old who had recovered from COVID-19.

CDR3 bases: TGTGCCAGTATTCCGGGACTAGCGGGACGATACAATGAGCAGTTCTTC. Translating it yields CASIPGLAGRYNEQFF. The chain is built from TRBV2 and TRBJ2-1; 13 positions match TRBD2. After removal of 9 bases from V and 4 bases from J, the junction contained 9 bases not matched to a gene. CDR3 length equals 16 residues. From germline, CDR1 is SNHLY and CDR2 FYNNEI.

The rearrangement uses TRBV27 and TRBJ1-2; D remains ambiguous. The CDR3 runs to 16 residues. Germline lookup yields CDR1 MNHEY and CDR2 SMNVEV (reference sequence). V lost 3 bases to trimming and J lost 0 bases, with 14 bases between them. CDR3 amino acids: CASSFSSGFANYGYTF. The CDR3 nucleotides are TGTGCCAGCAGTTTCTCGTCGGGGTTCGCTAACTATGGCTACACCTTC.

V is TRBV27 and J is TRBJ2-7, with 12 bases identical to TRBD1. The CDR3 loop spans 18 amino acids. From germline, CDR1 is MNHEY and CDR2 SMNVEV (reference sequence). V lost 4 bases, J lost 4 bases, and 14 bases stayed unmatched. CDR3 amino acids: CASSSLPPGQGAVYEQYF. Written as DNA, the CDR3 is TGTGCCAGCAGTTCCCTACCTCCGGGACAGGGGGCTGTGTACGAGCAGTACTTC.

This chain connects TRBV5-4 to TRBJ1-1; 8 bases align to TRBD1. CDR1 is SGHNT, CDR2 YYREEE, per germline (reference sequence). The ends lost 2 bases at V and 6 bases at J; junction bases unmatched: 6. The CDR3 loop spans 14 amino acids. The CDR3 nucleotides are TGTGCCAGCAGCTTTTTACAGGGGGGGGCTGAAGCTTTCTTT. Protein product: CASSFLQGGAEAFF.

Only one count was recorded for this clone. The gene calls are TRBV21-1 and TRBJ2-2; TRBD2 is the table's D call, not checked against the DNA. TRBV21-1 is a listed pseudogene. CDR3 length equals 17 residues. The chain's CDR3 is CASSCRSGRRRAGELFF. The CDR3 DNA follows: TGTGCCAGCAGTTGCAGGTCGGGGAGACGGCGGGCCGGGGAGCTGTTTTTT.

This rearrangement joins TRBV5-4 to TRBJ2-3; 10 bases map to TRBD1. The CDR3 loop spans 16 amino acids. V shed 5 bases and J 2 bases; nucleotides not matched to a gene: 8. Looked up from germline, CDR1 is SGHNT and CDR2 is YYREEE (reference sequence). The CDR3 loop reads CASRPGTGANTDTQYF. In DNA form, the CDR3 reads TGTGCCAGCAGACCAGGGACAGGGGCCAACACAGATACGCAGTATTTT.

The chain uses TRBV2 and TRBJ2-7, with 7 bases aligning to TRBD1. After removal of 6 bases from V and 2 bases from J, the junction contained 7 bases not matched to a gene. Looked up from germline, CDR1 is SNHLY and CDR2 is FYNNEI. CDR3 size: 14 residues. CDR3 residues: CASRVQGYAYEQYF. CDR3 DNA: TGTGCCAGCAGGGTACAGGGGTACGCCTACGAGCAGTACTTC.

The V gene is TRBV11-3, the J gene TRBJ2-7; 8 positions agree with TRBD2. The CDR3 consists of 15 residues. V lost 6 bases, J lost 3 bases, and 10 bases stayed unmatched. CDR1 and CDR2 (germline): SGHNT, YENEEA. CDR3 bases: TGTGCCAGCAGAGATGAGCGGGAGACTAACTACGAGCAGTACTTC. Translating it yields CASRDERETNYEQYF.

The gene calls are TRBV12-5 and TRBJ1-4; no firm D call. The germline V gene has CDR1 LGHNT and CDR2 FRNRAP. V lost 1 base, J lost 2 bases, and 14 bases lay in between. The CDR3 spans 17 residues. DNA for the CDR3: TGTGCTAGTGGTTTGGCTGGTCGGGGTCTCACTAATGAAAAACTGTTTTTT. It specifies CASGLAGRGLTNEKLFF.

The gene calls are TRBV7-9 and TRBJ2-2; D not certain. This CDR3 spans 13 amino acids. Germline CDR1 and CDR2: SEHNR and FQNEAQ (reference sequence). V was clipped by 2 bases and J by 8 bases, with 9 bases between them. The CDR3 coding sequence is TGTGCCAGCAGCTTAAGCCCCGCGGGGGAGCTGTTTTTT. Protein: CASSLSPAGELFF. The full variable domain, with the rest looked up from reference TRBV7-9 and TRBJ2-2, is DTGVSQNPRHKITKRGQNVTFRCDPISEHNRLYWYRQTLGQGPEFLTYFQNEAQLEKSRLLSDRFSAERPKGSFSTLEIQRTEQGDSAMYLCASSLSPAGELFFGEGSRLTVL.

The chain is built from TRBV27 and TRBJ1-1; TRBD1 matches 9 bases. V gave up 8 bases and J gave up 3 bases; unmatched junction bases: 13. CDR3 length: 16 amino acids. CDR1 is MNHEY, CDR2 SMNVEV, per germline (reference sequence). The CDR3 here is CASQPAGTGGHTEAFF. The CDR3, as DNA: TGTGCCAGCCAACCTGCGGGTACAGGGGGCCACACTGAAGCTTTCTTT.

The gene calls are TRBV7-9 and TRBJ2-1, with 8 positions matching TRBD2. The CDR3 is 16 amino acids. The V and J ends lost 5 bases and 4 bases, in that order; junction bases with no gene match: 10. CDR1 is SEHNR and CDR2 is FQNEAQ in the germline V gene (reference sequence). CDR3 sequence: CASSGSGMIEYNEQFF. The DNA of the CDR3 is TGTGCCAGCAGCGGTAGCGGGATGATCGAATACAATGAGCAGTTCTTC.

The rearrangement uses TRBV3-1 (or the pseudogene TRBV3-2) and TRBJ1-1; D is ambiguous. The germline V gene has CDR1 LGHDT and CDR2 YNNKEL (reference sequence). CDR3 size: 13 residues. Trimming removed 3 bases at V and 0 bases at J, with 5 bases between. The CDR3 reads CASSHSLNTEAFF. The DNA of the CDR3 is TGTGCCAGCAGCCATAGTCTGAACACTGAAGCTTTCTTT.